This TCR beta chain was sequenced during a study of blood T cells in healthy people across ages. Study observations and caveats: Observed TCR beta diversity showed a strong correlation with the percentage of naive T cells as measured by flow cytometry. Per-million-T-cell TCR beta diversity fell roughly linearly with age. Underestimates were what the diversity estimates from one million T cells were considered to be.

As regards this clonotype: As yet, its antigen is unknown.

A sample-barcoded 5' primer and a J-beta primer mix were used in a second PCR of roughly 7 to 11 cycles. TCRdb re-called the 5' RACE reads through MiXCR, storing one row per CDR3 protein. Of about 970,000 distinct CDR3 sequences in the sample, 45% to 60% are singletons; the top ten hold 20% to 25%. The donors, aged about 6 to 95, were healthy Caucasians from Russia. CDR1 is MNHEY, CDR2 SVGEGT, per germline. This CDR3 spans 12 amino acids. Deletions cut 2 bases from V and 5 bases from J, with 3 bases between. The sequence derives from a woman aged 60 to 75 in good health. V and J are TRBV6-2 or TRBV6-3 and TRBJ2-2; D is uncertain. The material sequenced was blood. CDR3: CASSYATGELFF. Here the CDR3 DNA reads TGTGCCAGCAGTTACGCTACCGGGGAGCTGTTTTTT.